The 8 T cell receptor beta chains below all came from one sample that was sequenced in a study of blood T cell repertoires in COVID-19. Sequencing was performed with immunoSEQ multiplex PCR; in TCRdb, only in-frame clones are kept and a portion is missing. In the table there are 20,000 to 25,000 clones, about 91% of which are singletons. Source material: peripheral blood. The receptors shown here come from a woman in her 70s with active COVID-19.

The chain recombines TRBV19 with TRBJ2-3, with 8 bases identical to TRBD2. The trim removed 4 bases at V and 1 base at J, leaving 7 bases unmatched. Germline CDR1 is LNHDA and CDR2 is SQIVND (reference sequence). This CDR3 has 16 residues. DNA for the CDR3: TGTGCCAGTAGTAATTCGGGAGGGCTCGGCACAGATACGCAGTATTTT. Translation: CASSNSGGLGTDTQYF.

The chain couples TRBV6-6 to TRBJ2-2; 8 positions agree with TRBD1. V lost 2 bases and J lost 5; bases outside the gene matches: 7. The length of the CDR3 is 16 residues. Germline-derived CDR1 and CDR2 are MNHNY and SVGAGI (reference sequence). The CDR3 sequence: CASSYDQTGDTGELFF. CDR3 nucleotides: TGTGCCAGCAGTTACGACCAGACAGGGGATACCGGGGAGCTGTTTTTT.

This chain joins TRBV4-2 and TRBJ1-1; D uncertain. V lost 6 bases and J lost 5, with 22 bases in between. CDR1 and CDR2 (germline): LGHNA, YNFKEQ. This CDR3 comprises 16 residues. The CDR3 DNA is TGTGCCAGCAGTCCGGGGAGAACTGGAACGAGGACTGAAGCTTTCTTT. The encoded protein is CASSPGRTGTRTEAFF.

V and J are TRBV19 and TRBJ2-6; TRBD1 agrees at 8 bases. This CDR3 comprises 15 residues. Germline V lookup: CDR1 LNHDA, CDR2 SQIVND (reference sequence). With 6 bases clipped from V and 4 bases from J, the junction kept 5 bases outside the gene matches. CDR3 residues: CASSDRGPGANVLTF. The DNA for the CDR3 is TGTGCCAGTAGCGACAGGGGACCAGGGGCCAACGTCCTGACTTTC.

The chain combines TRBV5-6 with TRBJ2-7, with 8 bases that match TRBD1. The CDR3 is 14 residues long. V was clipped by 6 bases and J by 0 bases; unmatched bases: 5. Germline values: CDR1 SGHDT, CDR2 YYEEEE. The CDR3 sequence: CASTPGGHSYEQYF. The DNA of the CDR3 is TGTGCCAGCACCCCAGGGGGCCACTCCTACGAGCAGTACTTC. Complete variable domain (other parts from reference TRBV5-6 and TRBJ2-7): DAGVTQSPTHLIKTRGQQVTLRCSPKSGHDTVSWYQQALGQGPQFIFQYYEEEERQRGNFPDRFSGHQFPNYSSELNVNALLLGDSALYLCASTPGGHSYEQYFGPGTRLTVT.

The V call is TRBV9, the J call TRBJ2-3; the match to TRBD2 covers 7 bases. The CDR3 has 14 amino acids. Germline trimming cut 2 bases from V and 6 bases from J; bases unmatched to any gene: 6. CDR1 and CDR2 from the germline V gene are SGDLS and YYNGEE. The chain's CDR3 is CASSVGLVLDTQYF. In nucleotides, the CDR3 is TGTGCCAGCAGCGTCGGACTAGTTCTGGATACGCAGTATTTT. The whole variable domain, remainder taken from reference TRBV9 and TRBJ2-3, is DSGVTQTPKHLITATGQRVTLRCSPRSGDLSVYWYQQSLDQGLQFLIQYYNGEERAKGNILERFSAQQFPDLHSELNLSSLELGDSALYFCASSVGLVLDTQYFGPGTRLTVL.

CDR3: CASSSELNTEAFF. CDR3 coding DNA: TGTGCCAGCAGTTCGGAGTTGAACACTGAAGCTTTCTTT. V and J are TRBV6-2 or TRBV6-3 and TRBJ1-1; D call uncertain. The germline gives CDR1 MNHEY, CDR2 SVGEGT. V was shortened by 4 bases and J by 0 bases, with 6 bases between the two germline ends. The CDR3 is 13 residues long.

The J gene is TRBJ2-1, the V gene TRBV18; 8 bases map to TRBD2. The trim removed 2 bases at V and 5 bases at J, leaving 8 bases unmatched. The CDR3 runs to 16 residues. Germline V gene sequence: CDR1 KGHSH, CDR2 LQKENI. CDR3 loop: CASSPYAAGENNEQFF. The CDR3 DNA is TGTGCCAGCTCACCATATGCAGCGGGAGAAAACAATGAGCAGTTCTTC.